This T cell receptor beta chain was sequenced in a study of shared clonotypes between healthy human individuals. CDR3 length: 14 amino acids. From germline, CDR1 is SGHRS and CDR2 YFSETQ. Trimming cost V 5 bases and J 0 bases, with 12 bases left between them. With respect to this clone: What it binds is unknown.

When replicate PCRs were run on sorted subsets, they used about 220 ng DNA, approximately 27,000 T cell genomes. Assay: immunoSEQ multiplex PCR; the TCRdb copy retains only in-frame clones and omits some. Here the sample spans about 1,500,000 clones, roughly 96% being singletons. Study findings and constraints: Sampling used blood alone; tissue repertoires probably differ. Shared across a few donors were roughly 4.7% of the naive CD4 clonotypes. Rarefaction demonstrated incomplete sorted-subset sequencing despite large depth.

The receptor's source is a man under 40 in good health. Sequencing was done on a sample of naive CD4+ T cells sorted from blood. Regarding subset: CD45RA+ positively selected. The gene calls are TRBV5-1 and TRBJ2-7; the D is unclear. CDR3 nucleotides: TGCGCCAGCAGAGCGCTGGGAAGCTCCTACGAGCAGTACTTC. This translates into CASRALGSSYEQYF.